Each of the 20 T cell receptor beta chains below was sequenced from the same sample in a study of blood T cell repertoires in COVID-19. TCRdb keeps only in-frame clones here, not all; method: immunoSEQ multiplex PCR. The sample has about 180,000 clones; over 75% are singletons. Sequenced input: PBMCs or T cells enriched from blood (not recorded which). The origin of the receptors is a woman between 18 and 29 years old who had recovered from COVID-19.

The rearrangement joins TRBV25-1 to TRBJ1-1, with TRBD1 matching 11 bases. Trimming at V came to 3 bases and at J to 0 bases, leaving 6 bases not matched to a gene. Germline CDR1 reads MGHDK; CDR2 reads SYGVNS. The CDR3 contains 17 residues. The CDR3 reads CASSEGRTGGLNTEAFF. CDR3 DNA sequence: TGTGCCAGCAGTGAGGGGAGGACAGGGGGCTTGAACACTGAAGCTTTCTTT.

This rearrangement joins TRBV3-1 (or the pseudogene TRBV3-2) to TRBJ2-5; 8 bases agree with TRBD2. Per germline, CDR1 LGHDT and CDR2 YNNKEL (reference sequence). CDR3 length equals 15 residues. V lost 1 base and J lost 9; bases outside the gene matches: 10. CDR3 loop: CASSQVRSGGWAQYF. The CDR3 coding sequence is TGTGCCAGCAGCCAAGTCCGGAGCGGGGGCTGGGCCCAGTACTTC.

As regards this clone: At one boundary the junction diverges from the germline segment, which might be a read error. CDR3 bases: TGTGCTAGCAGCCCAATAGCGGGGGGTTACAATGAGCAGTTCTTC. Translation: CASSPIAGGYNEQFF. This rearrangement joins TRBV7-7 to TRBJ2-1, with 10 bases that match TRBD2. Germline values: CDR1 SSHAT, CDR2 FNYEAQ (reference sequence). This CDR3 has 15 amino acids.

This chain uses TRBV7-8 with TRBJ1-2; D gene ambiguous. The CDR3 loop spans 15 amino acids. V shed 1 base and J shed 3 bases, with 12 bases lying between them. The germline CDR1 and CDR2 sequences are SGHVS and FQNEAQ. The CDR3 coding sequence is TGTGCCAGCAGCTTAGACCTCTCGGGAGACTATGGCTACACCTTC. Translated, it gives CASSLDLSGDYGYTF.

The rearrangement links TRBV28 to TRBJ1-1, with D perhaps TRBD1 (5 bases). CDR3 size: 14 residues. The germline gives CDR1 MDHEN, CDR2 SYDVKM. V lost 4 bases, J lost 0 bases, and 9 bases lay in between. CDR3 loop: CASSSGHLNTEAFF. In DNA form, the CDR3 reads TGTGCCAGCAGTTCTGGACACCTGAACACTGAAGCTTTCTTT.

The gene calls are TRBV28 and TRBJ2-3; 12 bases are a match to TRBD2. The V gene's germline CDR1 is MDHEN and CDR2 SYDVKM. The CDR3 has 16 residues. Germline trimming cut 5 bases from V and 7 bases from J; bases unmatched to any gene: 10. The CDR3 is CASSGLAGGYRNTQYF. The CDR3, as DNA: TGTGCCAGCAGTGGGCTAGCGGGAGGGTACCGGAATACGCAGTATTTT.

V gene TRBV5-4 combines with J gene TRBJ2-1; weak D call: TRBD1 (5 bases). V was clipped by 0 bases and J by 6 bases, with 7 bases between them. The CDR3 sequence is 13 residues long. The germline V gene encodes CDR1 SGHNT and CDR2 YYREEE (reference sequence). The CDR3 region has the DNA TGTGCCAGCAGCTTGGGGCAGGGCAATGAGCAGTTCTTC. Translating gives CASSLGQGNEQFF. The complete variable domain, with remaining parts taken from reference TRBV5-4 and TRBJ2-1, reads ETGVTQSPTHLIKTRGQQVTLRCSSQSGHNTVSWYQQALGQGPQFIFQYYREEENGRGNFPPRFSGLQFPNYSSELNVNALELDDSALYLCASSLGQGNEQFFGPGTRLTVL.

The chain employs TRBV7-9 and TRBJ1-1, with 8 bases identical to TRBD1. CDR3 length: 17 amino acids. The germline V gene encodes CDR1 SEHNR and CDR2 FQNEAQ (reference sequence). V trimming: 1 base; J trimming: 0 bases; junction bases outside the gene matches: 7. CDR3 amino acids: CASSLDPGQAMNTEAFF. Here the CDR3 DNA reads TGTGCCAGCAGCTTAGACCCGGGACAGGCCATGAACACTGAAGCTTTCTTT.

The gene calls are TRBV4-1 and TRBJ1-2, with D hard to call. CDR1 MGHRA and CDR2 YSYEKL come from the germline V gene. V lost 0 bases, J lost 5 bases, and 16 bases lay in between. The CDR3 has 16 amino acids. The CDR3 bases are TGCGCCAGCAGCCAAGATCAAAGGTTACGGAGTTATGGCTACACCTTC. Translated, it gives CASSQDQRLRSYGYTF.

The CDR3 DNA reads as TGCAGCGTTGCCCAGGCTCCCACAGATACGCAGTATTTT. This codes for CSVAQAPTDTQYF. The J gene is TRBJ2-3, the V gene TRBV29-1; unclear D gene. The CDR3 is made up of 13 amino acids. The V gene's germline CDR1 is SQVTM and CDR2 ANQGSEA. The V gene lost 4 bases and the J gene lost 2 bases, with 10 bases spanning the gap.

This clone has more than one count but fewer than ten. The V call is TRBV9, the J call TRBJ1-1; D unclear. The CDR3 covers 14 residues. Germline V gene lookup returns CDR1 SGDLS and CDR2 YYNGEE. V lost 4 bases and J 1 base, leaving 11 bases between the germline ends. CDR3 region: CASSPYGGNTEAFF. Written as DNA, the CDR3 is TGTGCCAGCAGCCCCTACGGAGGGAACACTGAAGCTTTCTTT.

The DNA of the CDR3 is TGTGCCAGCAGTTTATCGGCCGGGGACAGGGGGCTTTACAATGAGCAGTTCTTC. It codes for CASSLSAGDRGLYNEQFF. The chain couples TRBV27 to TRBJ2-1, with 12 positions matching TRBD1. CDR1 MNHEY and CDR2 SMNVEV come from the germline V gene (reference sequence). The CDR3 loop spans 18 amino acids. J lost 4 bases, V lost 0 bases, and 7 bases had no gene match.

The chain's CDR3 is CASSLAGAGANVLTF. The CDR3 nucleotides read TGCGCCAGCAGCTTGGCGGGGGCTGGGGCCAACGTCCTGACTTTC. This chain connects TRBV5-1 to TRBJ2-6; D might be TRBD2 (6 bases). V lost 0 bases and J 2 bases, leaving 6 bases between the germline ends. The CDR3 length is 15 residues. Per the germline V gene, CDR1 is SGHRS and CDR2 is YFSETQ.

The chain uses TRBV6-2 or TRBV6-3 and TRBJ2-5; 15 nucleotides line up with TRBD2. After removal of 6 bases from V and 5 bases from J, the junction contained 7 bases not matched to a gene. From germline, CDR1 is MNHEY and CDR2 SVGEGT. The length of the CDR3 is 16 residues. This CDR3 reads CASSPGLAGGLETQYF. Written as DNA, the CDR3 is TGTGCCAGCAGCCCCGGACTAGCGGGAGGGCTTGAGACCCAGTACTTC.

This clone has only one observation. The rearrangement uses TRBV30 and TRBJ1-1, with D tentatively TRBD1 (5 bases). The CDR3 is 13 amino acids. Germline CDR1 is GTSNPN and CDR2 is SVGIG (reference sequence). V lost 2 bases, J lost 7 bases, and 14 bases lay in between. The CDR3, as DNA: TGTGCCTGGAGTCCACAGGAGTGGGGTGAAGCTTTCTTT. Protein: CAWSPQEWGEAFF.

The DNA of the CDR3 is TGTGCCGCGGGAGACTACGAGCAGTACTTC. Translated, it gives CAAGDYEQYF. V usage is TRBV28 and J usage is TRBJ2-7; 7 bases map to TRBD2. The CDR3 has 10 amino acids. J was trimmed by 3 bases and V by 11 bases; bases with no gene match: 1. Germline V gene sequence: CDR1 MDHEN, CDR2 SYDVKM.

This sequence joins TRBV7-2 and TRBJ1-1; TRBD1 might be the D (5 bases). V shed 0 bases and J shed 0 bases, with 14 bases lying between them. The germline gives CDR1 SGHTA, CDR2 FQGNSA. This CDR3 is built from 17 residues. The CDR3 sequence is CASSLALAGSLNTEAFF. DNA for the CDR3: TGTGCCAGCAGCTTAGCGCTGGCAGGGTCCCTGAACACTGAAGCTTTCTTT.

This chain connects TRBV7-3 to TRBJ1-1; perhaps TRBD1 as D (6 bases). The CDR3 sequence is 13 residues long. CDR1 SGHTA and CDR2 FQGTGA come from the germline V gene. Trimming removed 2 bases from V and 4 bases from J, with 8 bases in between. In nucleotides, the CDR3 is TGTGCCAGCAGCTTACAGGGGACCACTGAAGCTTTCTTT. Translation gives CASSLQGTTEAFF.

The chain has TRBV3-1 (or the pseudogene TRBV3-2) and TRBJ1-1, with D possibly being TRBD1 (5 bases). Germline CDR1 is LGHDT and CDR2 is YNNKEL (reference sequence). CDR3 length: 15 amino acids. Trimming left V 2 bases short and J 3 bases short, with 13 bases between. DNA for the CDR3: TGTGCCAGCAGCCAACCTCAGGGAGGTCACACTGAAGCTTTCTTT. It codes for CASSQPQGGHTEAFF.

This chain joins TRBV7-6 and TRBJ2-7; 12 bases align to TRBD2. V shed 5 bases and J 0 bases; nucleotides not matched to a gene: 5. The CDR3 spans 16 residues. Germline loops: CDR1 SGHVS, CDR2 FNYEAQ. DNA of the CDR3: TGTGCCAGCAGCGGGCCGACTAGCGGGGGCTCCTACGAGCAGTACTTC. This translates into CASSGPTSGGSYEQYF.